The clone carrying this T cell receptor (beta chain) was seen only a few times. Its antigen is undetermined. The CDR3 sequence is 14 residues long. Germline V CDR1 and CDR2: SGHTA, FQGNSA. V shed 5 bases and J 7 bases; nucleotides not matched to a gene: 11. These data belong to a study of beta chain features in type 1 diabetes. Since all of the isolated RNA was reverse transcribed, expressed TCRB transcripts were what got sequenced. The method was immunoSEQ multiplex PCR; TCRdb's version includes in-frame clones alone and lacks a portion of them. Among about 260,000 clones listed, about a fifth were seen once. Heparinised blood was drawn once per donor, averaging around 120 mL. Findings and limits, study-wide: Among patients with Type 1 diabetes, TCRB CDR3s were moderately but significantly shorter in every one of the four CD4+ subsets.

Sequenced: naive CD4+ T cells from blood. The receptor's source is a woman aged 40 to 50 with type 1 diabetes. The chain has TRBV7-2 and TRBJ2-7; 7 nucleotides align to TRBD1. In DNA form, the CDR3 reads TGTGCCAGCAGCCCCCGACAGGGTATCGATGAGCAGTACTTC. This codes for CASSPRQGIDEQYF. The whole variable domain, remainder taken from reference TRBV7-2 and TRBJ2-7, is GAGVSQSPSNKVTEKGKDVELRCDPISGHTALYWYRQSLGQGLEFLIYFQGNSAPDKSGLPSDRFSAERTGGSVSTLTIQRTQQEDSAVYLCASSPRQGIDEQYFGPGTRLTVT.